The 11 T cell receptor beta chains below come from one sample, sequenced in a study of T cell clonality in common variable immunodeficiency. Study-wide points: In common variable immunodeficiency, TCR beta chains reportedly carried fewer deletions and N-nucleotide insertions.

These receptors are not linked to any known antigen. Libraries were prepared by immunoSEQ multiplex PCR; TCRdb keeps only in-frame clonotypes and omits some of them. Altogether 14,000 or so clones were found in the sample, and no singletons occur. Sequenced material: peripheral blood mononuclear cells. These receptors originate from a human donor with common variable immunodeficiency.

For this clone: From the germline J gene comes the end of the CDR3, since the read stops 3 residues before it. J is TRBJ1-5 and V is TRBV6-1, with 8 positions matching TRBD1. Germline V gene lookup returns CDR1 MNHNS and CDR2 SASEGT. V lost 2 bases and J lost 9; bases outside the gene matches: 9. CDR3 length: 15 residues. Incomplete CDR3 DNA: TGTGCCAGCAGTGAATTTGGACAGGGAATCTTGCCC. Protein product: CASSEFGQGILP. The CDR3 as a whole reads CASSEFGQGILPQHF.

A remark on this clone: The CDR3 is cut off 3 residues early in the read; its end comes from the germline J gene. This chain links TRBV7-6 with TRBJ1-2, with D uncertain. The V gene lost 3 bases and the J gene lost 4 bases, with 15 bases spanning the gap. CDR1 is SGHVS and CDR2 is FNYEAQ in the germline V gene. The CDR3 loop spans 15 amino acids. The CDR3 DNA, read in part, is TGTGCCAGCAGCTTGAACTCGGACTGGGCCTATGGC. As protein: CASSLNSDWAYG. The entire CDR3 protein is CASSLNSDWAYGYTF.

This clone was recorded a few times. The CDR3 is cut off 3 residues early in the read; its end comes from the germline J gene. The chain is built from TRBV6-2 or TRBV6-3 and TRBJ2-1; 9 nucleotides align to TRBD2. This CDR3 comprises 16 residues. Germline CDR1 and CDR2: MNHEY and SVGEGT. Germline trimming cut 5 bases from V and 4 bases from J; bases unmatched to any gene: 9. CDR3 DNA, as far as it was read: TGTGCCAGCAGTAACCCCGGGACTAGCTCTTACAATGAG. The encoded protein is CASSNPGTSSYNE. The entire CDR3 protein is CASSNPGTSSYNEQFF.

A note on this clone: The read halts 3 residues ahead of the CDR3 end, with the missing end drawn from the germline J gene. The chain couples TRBV18 to TRBJ2-7; D remains unclear. Germline CDR1 is KGHSH and CDR2 is LQKENI. The CDR3 sequence is 14 residues long. The V end was cut by 1 base, the J end by 1 base, with 8 bases between. CDR3 DNA (partial): TGTGCCAGCTCACCACTTCCAAATTCCTACGAG. Protein: CASSPLPNSYE. In full, the CDR3 is CASSPLPNSYEQYF.

The table lists this clone with a few counts. The sequence runs out 3 residues before the end of the CDR3; the remainder is reconstructed from the germline J gene. The chain employs TRBV7-6 and TRBJ2-6; TRBD1 matches 9 bases. Germline CDR1 SGHVS, CDR2 FNYEAQ. V trimming: 5 bases; J trimming: 3 bases; junction bases outside the gene matches: 11. The CDR3 spans 18 residues. The sequenced part of the CDR3 DNA is TGTGCCAGCAGCCTTTTGCCACAGGGGGCTGATGGGGCCAACGTC. Translating it yields CASSLLPQGADGANV. The entire CDR3 protein is CASSLLPQGADGANVLTF.

As to this clone: The read halts 3 residues ahead of the CDR3 end, with the missing end drawn from the germline J gene. The chain employs TRBV20-1 and TRBJ2-5; TRBD2 might be the D (5 bases). Germline V CDR1 and CDR2: DFQATT, SNEGSKA (reference sequence). The CDR3 is 15 amino acids. Trimming stripped 6 bases from V and 2 bases from J, with 19 bases between. CDR3 DNA (partial): TGCAGTGCCCTAGGCCCACAGCGGAAGCAAGAGACC. Amino acids: CSALGPQRKQET. The full CDR3 is CSALGPQRKQETQYF.

This clone was recorded a few times. Read sequence stops 3 residues before the CDR3 end, and the germline J gene provides the missing end. This sequence joins TRBV2 and TRBJ1-5; TRBD1 is a possible D gene (5 bases). The germline V gene encodes CDR1 SNHLY and CDR2 FYNNEI. The CDR3 totals 13 residues. V was clipped by 7 bases and J by 6 bases, with 13 bases between them. The CDR3 sequence is CASMSRVGQPQHF. The part of the CDR3 DNA that was read is TGTGCCAGCATGTCCAGGGTTGGTCAGCCC.

This clone occurred a few times. The read ends 3 residues before the CDR3 terminus; that terminus is restored from the germline J gene. The J gene is TRBJ2-5, the V gene TRBV7-2, with D perhaps TRBD1 (6 bases). The ends were cut back, 2 bases at V and 7 bases at J, with 11 bases in the middle. Germline values: CDR1 SGHTA, CDR2 FQGNSA. The CDR3 runs 13 residues. The CDR3 loop reads CASSLQGMVTQYF. The covered CDR3 bases are TGTGCCAGCAGCTTACAGGGGATGGTGACC.

This clone came up a few times. The CDR3 extends 3 residues past the end of the read, so its final part is completed from the germline J gene. The V call is TRBV19, the J call TRBJ2-5; 12 nucleotides match TRBD2. CDR3 length: 15 residues. In germline, CDR1 is LNHDA, CDR2 SQIVND (reference sequence). J was trimmed by 4 bases and V by 7 bases; bases with no gene match: 7. The sequenced CDR3 bases are TGTGCCAGTACCTCTAGCGGGGGGGCGGGAGAGACC. Protein product: CASTSSGGAGET. The entire CDR3 reads CASTSSGGAGETQYF.

This clone has more than one count but fewer than ten. Read sequence stops 3 residues before the CDR3 end, and the germline J gene provides the missing end. The V call is TRBV18, the J call TRBJ2-5; TRBD2 matches 9 bases. The CDR3 is 17 amino acids. In germline, CDR1 is KGHSH, CDR2 LQKENI. With 2 bases clipped from V and 2 bases from J, the junction kept 9 bases outside the gene matches. The CDR3 bases that were read are TGTGCCAGCTCACCATACGCATATAGCGGGGGACAAGAGACC. It codes for CASSPYAYSGGQET. The entire CDR3 reads CASSPYAYSGGQETQYF.

Only a few counts were recorded for this clone. The read finishes 3 residues shy of the CDR3 end, and the germline J gene is used to complete it. The V call is TRBV29-1, the J call TRBJ2-7; D is possibly TRBD2 (7 bases). The CDR3 totals 13 residues. Germline CDR1 reads SQVTM; CDR2 reads ANQGSEA. Trimming removed 4 bases at V and 5 bases at J, with 15 bases between. CDR3 bases read: TGCAGCGTTGGGGGGGGCCTGGCCAACGAG. Protein sequence: CSVGGGLANE. The entire CDR3 sequence reads CSVGGGLANEQYF.